Sequencing of this T cell receptor (beta chain) was carried out in a study of OX40 agonist ivuxolimab in advanced cancers. On the study more broadly: Of the patients, three showed partial responses, one with hepatocellular carcinoma and two with cutaneous melanoma.

This CDR3 contains 14 residues. Trimming left V 7 bases short and J 2 bases short, with 14 bases between. CDR1 and CDR2 (germline): MDHEN, SYDVKM. TCRdb's copy holds only in-frame clones and misses some; the assay was immunoSEQ multiplex PCR. The table records 65,000 to 95,000 clones, 75% to 90% of them present only once. This clone was detected once. V gene TRBV28 combines with J gene TRBJ1-2; no clear D. This receptor was obtained from an adult with an advanced solid tumor such as melanoma, head and neck, liver or kidney cancer. Sequencing used CD4+ or CD8+ T cells sorted from blood, obtained in a trial of the OX40 agonist ivuxolimab. The CDR3 nucleotides are TGTGCCAGCACCCTTGAAAGGCTCAACTATGGCTACACCTTC. This codes for CASTLERLNYGYTF.